These 25 T cell receptor delta chains share one sample of origin, sequenced in a study of γδ T cells in repeated Plasmodium falciparum infection. Bulk repertoires came from Vgamma9/Vdelta2+ or Vdelta2-negative gammadelta T cells flow-sorted from PBMC. TCRdb called clones anew from the multiplex PCR reads with CATT. The sample has over 45,000 delta-chain clones, roughly 1.5% seen once; the top ten hold about 9.1%. The sequenced sample was gamma-delta T cells from blood. These receptors all come from a pool of human donors (malaria-infected and uninfected, not separated).

This clone was counted between two and nine times. The likely explanation is a read error, given a far larger clone one base away. The same CDR3 arises from other DNA sequences in this sample as well. The gene calls are TRDV2 and TRDJ1; maybe TRDD3 (6 bases). TCRdb supplies no J gene; here it was assigned by aligning the nucleotide sequence to germline. The CDR3 length is 15 residues. Trimming removed 0 bases from V and 5 bases from J, with 15 bases in between. Germline V gene data show CDR1 as GEAIGNYY and CDR2 as EKD. CDR3 loop: CACDTLGLKTDKLIF. The CDR3 nucleotides are TGTGCCTGTGACACCCTGGGGCTAAAAACAGATAAACTCATCTTT.

Regarding this clone: The TCRdb protein comes from a much larger clone and disagrees with this DNA's translation at residue 6, likely due to a read error; the protein given here is derived from the DNA. This chain links TRDV1 with TRDJ1; 9 nucleotides agree with TRDD3. Germline-derived CDR1 and CDR2 are TSWWSYY and QGS. After removal of 2 bases from V and 0 bases from J, the junction contained 13 bases not matched to a gene. This CDR3 has 19 residues. CDR3 nucleotides: TGTGCTCTTGGGGAAAGGGCGATACTGGGGGAGATATACACCGATAAACTCATCTTT. It translates to CALGERAILGEIYTDKLIF.

Worth noting for this clone: This probably arose from a read error, given a far larger clone one base away. Other DNA sequences in the same sample also yield this CDR3. The genes are TRDV1 and TRDJ1, with D tentatively TRDD3 (5 bases). The J gene was missing in TCRdb and was found by matching the end of the DNA to germline. Germline loops: CDR1 TSWWSYY, CDR2 QGS. The CDR3 is 18 residues long. DNA for the CDR3: TGTGCTCTTGGGCTCCCCCTGGGCTCTCTCCGGTACACAGATAAACTCATCTTT. Its protein product is CALGLPLGSLRYTDKLIF.

This clone was recorded a few times. Being one base from a much bigger clone, this may be a read error. The same CDR3 can be traced to other DNA sequences in this sample. J is TRDJ3 and V is TRDV1; 9 bases line up with TRDD3. Matching the DNA to germline supplied the J gene, which TCRdb does not give. The germline V gene encodes CDR1 TSWWSYY and CDR2 QGS. The CDR3 totals 21 residues. CDR3 sequence reads: CALGEYLGIRGSSWDTRQMFF. The DNA for the CDR3 is TGTGCTCTTGGGGAATACCTGGGGATACGAGGAAGCTCCTGGGACACCAGACAGATGTTTTTC.

This clone was observed a few times. The rearrangement uses TRDV1 and TRDJ2; 11 bases match TRDD3. As TCRdb names no J gene, one was assigned here on the basis of a DNA match to germline. Looked up from germline, CDR1 is TSWWSYY and CDR2 is QGS. This CDR3 has 20 amino acids. V shed 3 bases, J shed 9 bases, and the junction held 21 bases outside the gene matches. The CDR3 here is CALGEPPFGQYWGISTQLFF. The CDR3 nucleotides are TGTGCTCTTGGGGAGCCACCCTTCGGGCAATACTGGGGGATATCTACACAACTCTTCTTT.

This clone was seen more than once but under ten times. This likely came from a read error, as a far larger clone is one base away. Other DNA sequences in the sample encode the same CDR3. The chain uses TRDV1 and TRDJ1; TRDD2 is a possible D gene (6 bases). The CDR3 runs 20 residues. V was shortened by 1 base and J by 5 bases, with 29 bases between the two germline ends. The germline V gene has CDR1 TSWWSYY and CDR2 QGS. DNA for the CDR3: TGTGCTCTTGGGGAACCACCCCCTTTCCTATTCGGTCATTCCCCTGATAAACTCATCTTT. Translating it yields CALGEPPPFLFGHSPDKLIF.

About this clone itself: The mismatch at residue 19 between this DNA's translation and the TCRdb protein of a much larger clone likely reflects a read error; the protein shown is translated from the DNA. The V gene is TRDV1, but the J gene lacks a call; the table's D call, TRDD3, has no DNA check behind it. The CDR3 is 21 amino acids. Germline-derived CDR1 and CDR2 are TSWWSYY and QGS. The CDR3 coding sequence is TGTGCTCTTGGGGAAACTCTAGCTCTGGGGGCCTCATCCCATACCGGCGATAAACACATCTTT. Its translation: CALGETLALGASSHTGDKHIF.

Comment on this clone: TCRdb's listed protein matches a much larger clone and diverges from this DNA's translation at residue 18, likely through a read error; the protein shown comes from the DNA. The chain employs TRDV3 and TRDJ1; tentative D call: TRDD3 (9 bases). Germline V gene sequence: CDR1 TVYSNPD, CDR2 GDNSRS (reference sequence). There are 21 residues in the CDR3. The CDR3 DNA reads as TGTGCCTTCACCCACTTCCTACTCGGTTTAACGGGGGATACCTACACCGATGAACTCATCTTT. It encodes CAFTHFLLGLTGDTYTDELIF. The entire variable domain, with the rest obtained from reference TRDV3 and TRDJ1, is as follows: CDKVTQSSPDQTVASGSEVVLLCTYDTVYSNPDLFWYRIRPDYSFQFVFYGDNSRSEGADFTQGRFSVKHILTQKAFHLVISPVRTEDSATYYCAFTHFLLGLTGDTYTDELIFGKGTRVTVEP.

There are a few counts of this clone. The TCRdb protein, from a much larger clone, departs from this DNA's translation at residue 8, likely by read error; the protein shown derives from the DNA. The chain carries TRDV1 and TRDJ1; no reliable D call. CDR3 length equals 12 residues. Germline-derived CDR1 and CDR2 are TSWWSYY and QGS. The CDR3 region has the DNA TGTGCTCTTGGGGGGTGGACCGGTAAACTCATCTTT. It encodes CALGGWTGKLIF.

About this clone: The translation of this DNA and the TCRdb protein of a much larger clone differ at residue 5, probably owing to a read error; the protein shown here is translated from the DNA. This sequence joins TRDV1 and TRDJ1, with D possibly being TRDD3 (6 bases). TCRdb is silent on the J gene; assignment here came from matching the DNA to germline. This CDR3 region has 24 residues. V was trimmed by 4 bases and J by 0 bases, leaving 39 bases between them. Germline lookup yields CDR1 TSWWSYY and CDR2 QGS. CDR3 sequence: CALGGRSHVRGGLGQFPYTDKLIF. The CDR3 coding sequence is TGTGCTCTTGGGGGACGCTCCCACGTCAGGGGTGGGCTGGGGCAATTTCCCTACACCGATAAACTCATCTTT.

A remark on this clone: The junction differs from germline at one of its ends, possibly a read error. The sample contains more than one DNA sequence encoding this CDR3. The rearrangement links TRDV2 to TRDJ1; TRDD3 agrees at 13 bases. TCRdb is silent on the J gene; assignment here came from matching the DNA to germline. CDR3 length: 19 residues. The germline CDR1 and CDR2 sequences are GEAIGNYY and EKD. The CDR3 sequence is CACDTILGDTRGHTDKLIF. Here the CDR3 DNA reads TGTGCTTGTGACACGATACTGGGGGATACGCGGGGTCACACCGATAAACTCATCTTT.

This clone was observed a few times. The TCRdb record carries a much larger clone's protein, which differs from this DNA's translation at residue 17; a read error is the likely cause, and the protein listed here is the DNA translation. This chain connects TRDV1 to TRDJ1, with 8 bases lining up with TRDD3. Germline assignment: CDR1 TSWWSYY and CDR2 QGS. The CDR3 contains 21 residues. The CDR3 bases are TGTGCTCTTGGGGAACATATGGCGGCCTACTGGGGGGCCCGGTGGACCGGTAAACTCATCTTT. Its protein product is CALGEHMAAYWGARWTGKLIF.

This clone showed up many times. This chain links TRDV2 with TRDJ1, with D perhaps matching TRDD3 (6 bases). Between the trimmed V and J ends, which lost 0 bases and 0 bases, there was a span of 22 bases. The CDR3 runs to 19 residues. Germline V gene lookup returns CDR1 GEAIGNYY and CDR2 EKD. The CDR3 protein is CACDTVRPGGGPYTDKLIF. The CDR3 DNA follows: TGTGCCTGTGACACCGTGCGTCCCGGGGGAGGACCGTACACCGATAAACTCATCTTT.

This clone was counted ten times or more. The translation of this DNA and the TCRdb protein of a much larger clone differ at residue 15, probably owing to a read error; the protein shown here is translated from the DNA. This chain connects TRDV1 to TRDJ1, with 10 bases that match TRDD3. The V segment lost 0 bases and the J segment 6 bases; nucleotides outside the gene matches: 16. CDR1 TSWWSYY and CDR2 QGS come from the germline V gene. This CDR3 region has 19 residues. The CDR3 loop is CALGELRSPLLGDPNKLIF. In nucleotides, the CDR3 is TGTGCTCTTGGGGAACTCAGGTCTCCCTTACTGGGGGATCCCAATAAACTCATCTTT.

This clone was detected only a few times. Since a far larger clone is one base different, this is likely a read error. Other DNA variants within this sample encode the same CDR3. The CDR3 DNA sequence: TGTGCCTTTGGGGTCATTGGGTACACCGACAAACTCATCTTT. Translation gives CAFGVIGYTDKLIF. This chain links TRDV3 with TRDJ1; D is unclear. Germline values: CDR1 TVYSNPD, CDR2 GDNSRS (reference sequence). CDR3 size: 14 residues.

This clone was seen a few times. A read error likely explains why the TCRdb protein, taken from a much larger clone, differs from this DNA's translation at residue 13; the protein shown is translated from the DNA. In DNA form, the CDR3 reads TGTGCTCTTGGGAACATTCTCGGGCTCGGGTACTGGGAGATAGAGGCGTACACCGATAAACTCATCTTT. Residues: CALGNILGLGYWEIEAYTDKLIF. The chain carries TRDV1 and TRDJ1; maybe TRDD3 (6 bases). Here the J gene was assigned by germline matching of the DNA, as TCRdb has none. The CDR3 runs to 23 residues. With 5 bases removed from V and 0 bases from J, the gap between germline ends came to 37 bases. Germline-derived CDR1 and CDR2 are TSWWSYY and QGS.

This clone has more than one count but fewer than ten. This clone may be a read error of a much larger clone one base away. This sample also contains other DNA sequences that code for the same CDR3. The CDR3 coding sequence is TGTGCCTGTGACCACTTGGGGGATACCCTTCGGAGTAAACTCATCTTT. Protein: CACDHLGDTLRSKLIF. The chain employs TRDV2 and TRDJ1, with 10 nucleotides matching TRDD3. TCRdb offers no J gene call, so here the DNA was matched to germline to obtain one. The CDR3 has 16 amino acids. The germline V gene has CDR1 GEAIGNYY and CDR2 EKD. Unmatched junction bases numbered 13, after V lost 3 bases and J lost 7 bases.

In regard to this clone: This likely traces to a read error, being one base from a far larger clone. Other nucleotide sequences in the sample specify the same CDR3. This chain connects TRDV1 to TRDJ1; D is perhaps TRDD3 (10 bases). Germline V gene lookup returns CDR1 TSWWSYY and CDR2 QGS. The length of the CDR3 is 25 residues. V lost 1 base and J lost 1, with 40 bases in between. In DNA form, the CDR3 reads TGTGCTCTTGGGGAACCAGGCCTTCCTACGAGGTTCTGGGGGATAGGAGGCGGGGTCACCGATAAACTCATCTTT. Amino acids: CALGEPGLPTRFWGIGGGVTDKLIF.

This clone was picked up many times. The V and J genes are TRDV1 and TRDJ1, with 7 positions matching TRDD3. The CDR3 runs 17 residues. The V gene's germline CDR1 is TSWWSYY and CDR2 QGS. V shed 1 base and J 4 bases; nucleotides not matched to a gene: 12. The CDR3 reads CALGERRMLGVNDKLIF. The CDR3 DNA follows: TGTGCTCTTGGGGAACGCCGAATGCTGGGGGTTAACGATAAACTCATCTTT.

This clone has just a few counts. A far larger clone is one base from this, pointing to a likely read error. Other DNA sequences of this sample code for an identical CDR3. The chain combines TRDV1 with TRDJ1, with a weak D call TRDD3 (5 bases). TCRdb offers no J gene call, so here the DNA was matched to germline to obtain one. This CDR3 is built from 19 residues. V lost 0 bases, J lost 5 bases, and 25 bases lay in between. Germline V gene sequence: CDR1 TSWWSYY, CDR2 QGS. CDR3: CALGELGGTESYPWDKLIF. The CDR3 region has the DNA TGTGCTCTTGGGGAACTAGGGGGTACAGAGTCTTACCCCTGGGATAAACTCATCTTT.

This clone was seen repeatedly, ten times or more. The mismatch at residue 15 between this DNA's translation and the TCRdb protein of a much larger clone likely reflects a read error; the protein shown is translated from the DNA. The rearrangement joins TRDV2 to TRDJ2; tentative D call: TRDD3 (6 bases). This CDR3 has 17 amino acids. Germline V gene sequence: CDR1 GEAIGNYY, CDR2 EKD. The CDR3, as DNA: TGTGCCTGTGACACCGTACTGGGAACGAACCTGACAGCACAACCCTTCTTT. It yields the protein CACDTVLGTNLTAQPFF.

Regarding this clone: This likely came from a read error, as a far larger clone is one base away. Within the sample, other DNA sequences also encode this same CDR3. The J gene has no call, while the V gene is TRDV1; TRDD3, the table's D call, was not compared with the DNA. CDR1 TSWWSYY and CDR2 QGS come from the germline V gene. CDR3 size: 19 residues. The CDR3 nucleotides read TGTGCTCTTGGGTCCCCAGGGGGATACGGTCCTCCGTACACCGATAAGCTCATCTTT. This gives the protein CALGSPGGYGPPYTDKLIF.

This clone was counted ten times or more. The chain carries TRDV1 and TRDJ1, with 10 nucleotides matching TRDD3. The CDR3 has 17 residues. Germline assignment: CDR1 TSWWSYY and CDR2 QGS. Germline trimming cut 0 bases from V and 6 bases from J; bases unmatched to any gene: 10. For the CDR3, the DNA is TGTGCTCTTGGGGAACTTACAAGGACTGGGGGATGGAATAAACTCATCTTT. It translates to CALGELTRTGGWNKLIF.

Details on this clone: The protein TCRdb gives is from a much larger clone and does not agree with this DNA's translation at residue 12, likely a read error; the protein shown here comes from the DNA. J is TRDJ1 and V is TRDV1, with D perhaps given as TRDD2 or TRDD3 (5 bases each). The J gene is not listed in TCRdb, so it was assigned here from a DNA match to germline. Trimming removed 2 bases at V and 1 base at J, with 41 bases between. CDR3 length: 25 residues. Germline CDR1 and CDR2: TSWWSYY and QGS. CDR3 loop: CALGESTEQATPYPHWYMGTDKLIF. DNA of the CDR3: TGTGCTCTTGGGGAAAGTACTGAACAGGCTACGCCCTACCCTCACTGGTATATGGGCACCGATAAACTCATCTTT.

This clone showed up many times. This is likely an artifact of a read error, given a far larger clone one base away. Additional DNA sequences in this sample encode the identical CDR3. The genes are TRDV1 and TRDJ1, with D possibly matching TRDD3 (5 bases). In germline, CDR1 is TSWWSYY, CDR2 QGS. Trimming took 2 bases from V and 3 from J, leaving 19 bases between them. The CDR3 totals 17 residues. The CDR3 nucleotides read TGTGCTCTTGGGGAAAGAGGGGGGTATAGGAAGGCCGATAAACTCATCTTT. This gives the protein CALGERGGYRKADKLIF.